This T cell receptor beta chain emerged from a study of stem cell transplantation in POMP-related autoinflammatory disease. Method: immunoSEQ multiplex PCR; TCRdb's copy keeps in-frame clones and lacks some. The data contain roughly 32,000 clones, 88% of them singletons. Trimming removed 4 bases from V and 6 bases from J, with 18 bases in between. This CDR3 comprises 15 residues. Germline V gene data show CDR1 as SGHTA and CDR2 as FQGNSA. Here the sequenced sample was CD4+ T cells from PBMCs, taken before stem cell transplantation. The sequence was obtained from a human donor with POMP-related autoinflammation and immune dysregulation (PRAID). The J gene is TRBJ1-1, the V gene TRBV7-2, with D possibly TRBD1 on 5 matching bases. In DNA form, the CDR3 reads TGTGCCAGCAGCTCTAGGGGTGAGTTAAAGGCTGAAGCTTTCTTT. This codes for CASSSRGELKAEAFF. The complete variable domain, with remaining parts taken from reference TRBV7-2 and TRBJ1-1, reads GAGVSQSPSNKVTEKGKDVELRCDPISGHTALYWYRQSLGQGLEFLIYFQGNSAPDKSGLPSDRFSAERTGGSVSTLTIQRTQQEDSAVYLCASSSRGELKAEAFFGQGTRLTVV.